The present T cell receptor (beta chain) was sequenced within a study of breast tumors, draining lymph nodes, adjacent tissues. TCRdb reprocessed the multiplex PCR reads with MiXCR, giving one entry per CDR3 protein. The sample lists more than 15,000 distinct CDR3 sequences, 63% seen once, with 15% to 20% in the top ten. General study results and limits: Tumor TCR diversity was below lymph nodes but above nontumor tissue. Findings are consistent with lymph node origin and intratumoral expansion of most tumor T cells. The lymph node origin of tumor T cells was framed as consistent with a hypothesis, not demonstrated.

This CDR3 comprises 15 residues. In germline, CDR1 is SGHTA, CDR2 FQGNSA. V was shortened by 5 bases and J by 0 bases, with 11 bases between the two germline ends. This clonotype came up many times. Its matching antigen is unknown. The chain has TRBV7-2 and TRBJ2-1, with D possibly matching TRBD2 (5 bases). The source of this sequence is a female donor with breast cancer. Some clones in this sample may be carry-over from other donors' samples. The sequencing input was tumor-adjacent breast tissue. The CDR3: CASSRLGSSYNEQFF. The CDR3 DNA sequence: TGTGCCAGCAGCCGCTTAGGGAGCTCCTACAATGAGCAGTTCTTC.